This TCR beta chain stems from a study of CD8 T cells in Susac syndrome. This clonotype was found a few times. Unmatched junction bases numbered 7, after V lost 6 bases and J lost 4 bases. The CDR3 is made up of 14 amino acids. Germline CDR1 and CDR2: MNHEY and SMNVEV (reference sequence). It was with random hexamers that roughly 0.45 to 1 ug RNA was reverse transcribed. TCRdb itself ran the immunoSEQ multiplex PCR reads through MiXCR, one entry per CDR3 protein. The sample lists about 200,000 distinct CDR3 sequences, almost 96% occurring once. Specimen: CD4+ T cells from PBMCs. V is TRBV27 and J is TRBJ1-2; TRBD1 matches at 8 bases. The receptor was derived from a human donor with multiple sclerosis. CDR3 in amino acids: CASRRTGGVYGYTF. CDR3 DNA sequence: TGTGCCAGCAGGCGTACAGGGGGAGTCTATGGCTACACCTTC.